This T cell receptor (beta chain) was documented in a study of T cells in Graves' hyperthyroidism and ophthalmopathy. This clonotype was detected a few times. RNA transcripts served as the template for amplifying TCR beta CDR3 regions. First-round RT-PCR targeting the TCR CDR3 was performed with the HTBI primer set. MiXCR was run by TCRdb on the multiplex PCR reads, yielding one entry per CDR3 protein. The top ten clones hold approximately 15% of a sample with 550,000 to 850,000 distinct CDR3 sequences, around a sixth of them seen once. V lost 3 bases and J 4 bases, leaving 18 bases between the germline ends. The CDR3 has 17 amino acids. Germline loops: CDR1 PRHDT, CDR2 FYEKMQ (reference sequence).

V usage is TRBV13 and J usage is TRBJ2-2, with D possibly called TRBD1 or TRBD2 (6 bases each). Specimen: blood. The TCR originated in a woman aged 45 to 65 with Graves' hyperthyroidism that later progressed to Graves' ophthalmopathy. CDR3: CASSFGGGGPGTGELFF. In nucleotides, the CDR3 is TGTGCCAGCAGCTTCGGTGGTGGGGGGCCGGGCACCGGGGAGCTGTTTTTT.